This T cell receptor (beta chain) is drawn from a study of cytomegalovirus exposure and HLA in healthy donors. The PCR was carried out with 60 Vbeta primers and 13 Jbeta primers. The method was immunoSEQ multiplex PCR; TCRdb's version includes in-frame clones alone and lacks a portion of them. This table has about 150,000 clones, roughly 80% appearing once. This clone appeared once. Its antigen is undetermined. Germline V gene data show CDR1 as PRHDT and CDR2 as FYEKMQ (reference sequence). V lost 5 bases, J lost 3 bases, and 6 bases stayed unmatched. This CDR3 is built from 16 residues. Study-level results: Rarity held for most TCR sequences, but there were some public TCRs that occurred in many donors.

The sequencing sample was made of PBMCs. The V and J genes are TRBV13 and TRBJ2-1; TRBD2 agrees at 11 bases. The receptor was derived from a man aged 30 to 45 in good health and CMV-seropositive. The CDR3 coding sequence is TGTGCCAGCAGCGCACGACTAGCGGGGATCTACAATGAGCAGTTCTTC. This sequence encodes CASSARLAGIYNEQFF.